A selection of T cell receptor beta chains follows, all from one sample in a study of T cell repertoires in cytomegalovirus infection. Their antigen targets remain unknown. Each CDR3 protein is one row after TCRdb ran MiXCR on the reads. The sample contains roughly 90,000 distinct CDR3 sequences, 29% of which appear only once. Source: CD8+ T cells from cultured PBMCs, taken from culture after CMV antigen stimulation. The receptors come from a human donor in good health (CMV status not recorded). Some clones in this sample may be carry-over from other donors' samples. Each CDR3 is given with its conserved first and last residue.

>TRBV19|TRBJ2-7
CASSINRGRTIEQYF
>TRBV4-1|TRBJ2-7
CASSQVRTGSYEQYF
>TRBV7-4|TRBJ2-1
CANSLEDRGLDSYNEQFF
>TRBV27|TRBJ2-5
CASSLRSFQETQYF
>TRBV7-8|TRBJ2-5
CASSLASGAVQETQYF
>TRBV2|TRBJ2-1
CASSRLATGNEQFF
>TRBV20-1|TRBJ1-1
CSALVGDLNTEAFF
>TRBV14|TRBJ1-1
CASSHNRLDRGQDTEAFF
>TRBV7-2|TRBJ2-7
CASSLATGAYEQYF
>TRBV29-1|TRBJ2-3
CSVNRDAGDTQYF
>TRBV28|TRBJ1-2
CASSGTGKSYGYTF
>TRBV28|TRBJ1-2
CASSPTGYNYGYTF
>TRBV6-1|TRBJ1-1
CASSPLSGTANTEAFF
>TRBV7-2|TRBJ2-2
CASSRDSLTGELFF
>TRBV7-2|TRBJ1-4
CASTTRWGDEKLFF
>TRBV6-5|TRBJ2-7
CASSYSKLAGGYEQYF
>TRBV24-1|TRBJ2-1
CATSDYNEQFF
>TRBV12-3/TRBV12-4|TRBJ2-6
CASSLAEVGGAGANVLTF
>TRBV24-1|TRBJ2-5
CATSDGPQETQYF
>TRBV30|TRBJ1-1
CAWTTGGNTEAFF
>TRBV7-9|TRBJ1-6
CASSPDTGNSPLHF
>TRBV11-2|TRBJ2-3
CASSRLAKQYF
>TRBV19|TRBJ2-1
CASGGITVYNEQFF
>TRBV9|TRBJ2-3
CASKADTQYF
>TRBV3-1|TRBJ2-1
CASSQDLNYNEQFF
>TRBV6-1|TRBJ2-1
CASSGNPGLASNEQFF
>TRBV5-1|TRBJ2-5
CASSPGQGKETQYF
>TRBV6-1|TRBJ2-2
CASSQTSAGTGELFF
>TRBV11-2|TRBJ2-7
CASSLARGRYEQYF
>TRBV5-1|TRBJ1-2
CASSAPGQGSANYGYTF
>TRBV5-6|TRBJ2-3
CASSRLPDTQYF
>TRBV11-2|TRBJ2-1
CASSLVSGQYNEQFF
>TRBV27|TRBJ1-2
CASRSDTGGNGYTF
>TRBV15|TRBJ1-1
CATSSPLTTGNTEAFF